Following are 23 T cell receptor beta chains from one sample sequenced in a study of T cell responses to AZD1222 COVID-19 vaccine. Clones were read by immunoSEQ multiplex PCR, and TCRdb kept only the in-frame ones, dropping some. The table has 65,000 to 95,000 clones, around 85% seen once. Sequenced material: peripheral blood, taken 28 days after the second AZD1222 dose. These receptors were collected from an adult who received the AZD1222 COVID-19 vaccine.

This clone was observed once. The rearrangement joins TRBV7-2 to TRBJ2-1, with a tentative D call TRBD1 (7 bases). The CDR3 has 14 amino acids. The germline V gene encodes CDR1 SGHTA and CDR2 FQGNSA. V was cut by 5 bases and J by 4 bases, with 12 bases left in between. This CDR3 is CASSPGGKYNEQFF. CDR3 DNA: TGTGCCAGCAGCCCAGGGGGGAAATACAATGAGCAGTTCTTC.

The chain recombines TRBV24-1 with TRBJ1-5; possibly TRBD1 for D (5 bases). Trimming removed 6 bases from V and 6 bases from J, with 14 bases in between. Germline lookup yields CDR1 KGHDR and CDR2 SFDVKD. There are 14 residues in the CDR3. CDR3 region: CATSSAGSVQPQHF. In nucleotides, the CDR3 is TGTGCCACCAGTTCAGCAGGGTCAGTTCAGCCCCAGCATTTT.

The chain recombines TRBV29-1 with TRBJ1-1; TRBD1 matches 7 bases. Losses at the gene ends were 2 bases for V and 9 bases for J; bases not matched to a gene: 6. Germline CDR1 SQVTM, CDR2 ANQGSEA. This CDR3 contains 12 residues. In nucleotides, the CDR3 is TGCAGCGTTGAACAGGGGGAGCGGAAAGCTTTCTTT. Translation gives CSVEQGERKAFF.

The chain links TRBV18 to TRBJ2-1; D may be TRBD2 (6 bases). The V gene's germline CDR1 is KGHSH and CDR2 LQKENI. This CDR3 has 12 amino acids. V lost 6 bases and J 8 bases, leaving 11 bases between the germline ends. The CDR3 protein is CASSGGDYEQFF. CDR3 DNA: TGTGCCAGCTCTGGCGGGGATTATGAGCAGTTCTTC.

The CDR3: CASRLAGDYTDTQYF. CDR3 sequence (DNA): TGTGCCAGCAGGCTAGCGGGGGACTACACAGATACGCAGTATTTT. The rearrangement uses TRBV6-6 and TRBJ2-3, with 10 positions matching TRBD2. V dropped 6 bases and J dropped 2; count of bases not matched to a gene: 5. This CDR3 region has 15 residues. CDR1 MNHNY and CDR2 SVGAGI come from the germline V gene (reference sequence).

V is TRBV19 and J is TRBJ1-5; no clear D. V was pared by 3 bases and J by 0 bases, with 6 bases between. This CDR3 region has 14 residues. Germline V gene lookup returns CDR1 LNHDA and CDR2 SQIVND (reference sequence). The CDR3 loop is CASSILSSNQPQHF. DNA of the CDR3: TGTGCCAGTAGTATTCTCAGTAGCAATCAGCCCCAGCATTTT.

V usage is TRBV3-1 (or the pseudogene TRBV3-2) and J usage is TRBJ2-4, with D maybe TRBD2 (6 bases). CDR3 length: 17 residues. Per germline, CDR1 LGHDT and CDR2 YNNKEL (reference sequence). V lost 0 bases and J lost 0, with 12 bases in between. The CDR3 nucleotides are TGTGCCAGCAGCCAAGAGGCGGGATCCCTAGCCAAAAACATTCAGTACTTC. Translating gives CASSQEAGSLAKNIQYF.

The chain couples TRBV18 to TRBJ1-4, with TRBD1 identical over 7 bases. The trim removed 5 bases at V and 8 bases at J, leaving 8 bases unmatched. From germline, CDR1 is KGHSH and CDR2 LQKENI. The CDR3 runs 14 residues. CDR3 sequence: CASSSTGFSEKLFF. Written as DNA, the CDR3 is TGTGCCAGCTCATCGACAGGGTTCTCGGAAAAACTGTTTTTT.

J is TRBJ1-5 and V is TRBV29-1, with D tentatively TRBD1 (6 bases). The CDR3 runs 13 residues. Germline CDR1 is SQVTM and CDR2 is ANQGSEA. Trimming took 4 bases from V and 3 from J, leaving 10 bases between them. CDR3 nucleotides: TGCAGCGTTGCTGGGGGCCACAATCAGCCCCAGCATTTT. Translation gives CSVAGGHNQPQHF.

A single count supports this clone. The V call is TRBV28, the J call TRBJ2-1, with 11 nucleotides matching TRBD2. The V segment lost 5 bases and the J segment 2 bases; nucleotides outside the gene matches: 5. The CDR3 loop spans 16 amino acids. Germline V gives CDR1 MDHEN, CDR2 SYDVKM. This chain's CDR3 is CASSTLAGGPYNEQFF. The CDR3 DNA reads as TGTGCCAGCAGTACCTTAGCGGGGGGGCCCTACAATGAGCAGTTCTTC.

V usage is TRBV6-2 or TRBV6-3 and J usage is TRBJ2-3; D is uncertain. Trimming cost V 4 bases and J 4 bases, with 12 bases left between them. The CDR3 contains 14 residues. Germline CDR1 MNHEY, CDR2 SVGEGT. The DNA for the CDR3 is TGTGCCAGCAGTTTTGGGGTCCCCTCAGATACGCAGTATTTT. Encoded protein: CASSFGVPSDTQYF.

This clone is labeled as large (0.1 to 1%). The chain uses TRBV28 and TRBJ1-1; TRBD1 agrees at 8 bases. The CDR3 is made up of 13 amino acids. Germline CDR1 reads MDHEN; CDR2 reads SYDVKM. V was clipped by 10 bases and J by 8 bases; unmatched bases: 12. CDR3 sequence (DNA): TGTGCCACCGGACAGGGAGGACCCCCCGAAGCTTTCTTT. Translation: CATGQGGPPEAFF.

This clone showed up just a few times. The chain combines TRBV29-1 with TRBJ1-1, with D perhaps matching TRBD1 (6 bases). V was shortened by 8 bases and J by 6 bases, with 13 bases between the two germline ends. This CDR3 comprises 11 residues. The germline V gene has CDR1 SQVTM and CDR2 ANQGSEA. CDR3 bases: TGCAGCACACAACAGGGCGCTGAAGCTTTCTTT. Its protein product is CSTQQGAEAFF.

This chain joins TRBV28 and TRBJ2-7; no clear D gene. V was cut by 7 bases and J by 2 bases, with 9 bases left in between. The CDR3 spans 12 residues. CDR1 is MDHEN, CDR2 SYDVKM, per germline. CDR3 loop: CASTLGTYEQYF. CDR3 DNA sequence: TGTGCCAGCACCCTTGGGACCTACGAGCAGTACTTC.

The chain links TRBV7-9 to TRBJ1-1; D is ambiguous. Looked up from germline, CDR1 is SEHNR and CDR2 is FQNEAQ (reference sequence). V was pared by 5 bases and J by 3 bases, with 10 bases between. The length of the CDR3 is 13 residues. CDR3: CASSPTGYTEAFF. CDR3 in DNA: TGTGCCAGCAGCCCCACCGGATACACTGAAGCTTTCTTT. Full variable domain (missing parts from reference TRBV7-9 and TRBJ1-1): DTGVSQNPRHKITKRGQNVTFRCDPISEHNRLYWYRQTLGQGPEFLTYFQNEAQLEKSRLLSDRFSAERPKGSFSTLEIQRTEQGDSAMYLCASSPTGYTEAFFGQGTRLTVV.

The genes are TRBV27 and TRBJ1-1; D is uncertain. Germline V gene sequence: CDR1 MNHEY, CDR2 SMNVEV (reference sequence). The V gene lost 6 bases and the J gene lost 5 bases, with 19 bases spanning the gap. This CDR3 has 15 residues. As DNA, the CDR3 is TGTGCCAGCAGGACCCGGGCGGGAAGCGTGACTGAAGCTTTCTTT. Its translation is CASRTRAGSVTEAFF.

The chain joins TRBV2 to TRBJ1-5, with D unclear. CDR1 and CDR2 (germline): SNHLY, FYNNEI. Deletions cut 2 bases from V and 2 bases from J, with 19 bases between. The CDR3 covers 18 residues. CDR3 loop: CASSEPPRGGIRNQPQHF. The CDR3, as DNA: TGTGCCAGCAGTGAACCTCCCCGGGGAGGAATTCGCAATCAGCCCCAGCATTTT.

Points on this clone: This CDR3 is also generated by other DNA sequences in the sample. The rearrangement joins TRBV9 to TRBJ2-3; 7 bases agree with TRBD2. Germline CDR1 SGDLS, CDR2 YYNGEE. V was clipped by 0 bases and J by 3 bases; unmatched bases: 4. This CDR3 has 15 residues. The CDR3 spells CASSVEGRGTDTQYF. CDR3 nucleotide sequence: TGTGCCAGCAGCGTAGAGGGGAGGGGTACAGATACGCAGTATTTT.

J is TRBJ1-1 and V is TRBV7-8; no firm D call. CDR1 is SGHVS, CDR2 FQNEAQ, per germline. The CDR3 is 18 amino acids. V dropped 5 bases and J dropped 0 bases, with 22 bases sitting between them. In DNA form, the CDR3 reads TGTGCCAGCAGCCTTATCCCTCTCTCCTCAGGCATGAACACTGAAGCTTTCTTT. As protein: CASSLIPLSSGMNTEAFF.

The chain combines TRBV12-3 or TRBV12-4 with TRBJ1-4, with D possibly being TRBD1 (5 bases). V was clipped by 3 bases and J by 7 bases, with 9 bases between them. This CDR3 has 13 amino acids. The CDR3 protein is CASSLGRVEKLFF. For the CDR3, the DNA is TGTGCCAGCAGTTTGGGACGGGTTGAAAAACTGTTTTTT.

V usage is TRBV7-9 and J usage is TRBJ1-3; tentative D call: TRBD1 (5 bases). V was clipped by 5 bases and J by 0 bases, with 20 bases between them. The CDR3 is made up of 18 amino acids. Germline V gives CDR1 SEHNR, CDR2 FQNEAQ (reference sequence). The CDR3 spells CASSPPRAGMSSGNTIYF. As DNA, the CDR3 is TGTGCCAGCAGCCCCCCACGGGCAGGGATGAGCTCTGGAAACACCATATATTTT.

V is TRBV7-9 and J is TRBJ1-5, with D possibly matching TRBD1 (6 bases). The germline gives CDR1 SEHNR, CDR2 FQNEAQ (reference sequence). The CDR3 covers 11 residues. The V end was cut by 5 bases, the J end by 12 bases, with 11 bases between. The CDR3 sequence: CASSRGHDQHF. The CDR3 DNA follows: TGTGCCAGCAGCAGGGGACACGACCAGCATTTT.

V and J are TRBV6-6 and TRBJ2-1; D is ambiguous. CDR3 length equals 13 residues. CDR1 and CDR2 (germline): MNHNY, SVGAGI (reference sequence). Trimming stripped 2 bases from V and 5 bases from J, with 7 bases between. The CDR3 region has the DNA TGTGCCAGCAGTTACCTACCAGACAATGAGCAGTTCTTC. It translates to CASSYLPDNEQFF.